This T cell receptor beta chain emerged from a study of blood T cell repertoires in COVID-19. On the study more broadly: From the United States, Italy and Spain came samples of acute and convalescent COVID-19.

Repertoires were generated with immunoSEQ multiplex PCR, while TCRdb's copy carries only in-frame clones and drops some. The repertoire includes roughly 240,000 clones, approximately 90% of them detected once, and around 0.85% sits in the top ten. This CDR3 contains 14 residues. The V gene's germline CDR1 is MNHEY and CDR2 SVGAGI. Trimming shortened V by 7 bases and J by 0 bases, and 13 bases separated the two germline ends. This clonotype was obtained from a man aged 45-65 years who had been exposed to COVID-19. The chain carries TRBV6-5 and TRBJ2-7; the D is unclear. The sample taken for sequencing was PBMCs or T cells enriched from blood (not recorded which). The CDR3 nucleotides are TGTGCCAGCACCGCGGTTCCGAGCTCCTACGAGCAGTACGTC. It is translated as CASTAVPSSYEQYV.